The 14 T cell receptor beta chains below all came from one sample that was sequenced in a study of chemoradiotherapy in HPV16-positive cancers. The assay was immunoSEQ multiplex PCR, and TCRdb's table has in-frame clones only and misses some. The sample has some 900 clones; almost 90% are singletons. This sample comprised tumor tissue, obtained from a patient who underwent chemoradiotherapy. These receptors came from a human donor with HPV-associated anogenital cancer.

J is TRBJ1-6 and V is TRBV4-1; a weak D match, TRBD1 (6 bases). The CDR3 is made up of 14 amino acids. Trimming left V 1 base short and J 5 bases short, with 6 bases between. Germline assignment: CDR1 MGHRA and CDR2 YSYEKL. The CDR3 spells CASSQGTDNSPLHF. The DNA for the CDR3 is TGCGCCAGCAGCCAAGGGACAGATAATTCACCCCTCCACTTT.

The gene calls are TRBV7-9 and TRBJ2-7; D is possibly TRBD1 (5 bases). Trimming took 3 bases from V and 6 from J, leaving 9 bases between them. Germline CDR1 SEHNR, CDR2 FQNEAQ (reference sequence). CDR3 length: 12 residues. The CDR3 DNA reads as TGTGCCAGCAGCTTCGCAGGGTCCGAGCAGTACTTC. Amino acid sequence: CASSFAGSEQYF.

V usage is TRBV5-1 and J usage is TRBJ2-1; TRBD2 aligns across 8 bases. CDR1 is SGHRS, CDR2 YFSETQ, per germline. The V gene end was trimmed by 0 bases and the J gene end by 4 bases; junction bases not matched to a gene: 9. This CDR3 region has 17 residues. The CDR3 loop is CASSLEGAGGVYNEQFF. In DNA form, the CDR3 reads TGCGCCAGCAGCTTGGAAGGGGCGGGGGGCGTGTACAATGAGCAGTTCTTC.

V and J are TRBV6-1 and TRBJ2-5; tentative D call: TRBD2 (6 bases). Trimming cost V 7 bases and J 4 bases, with 13 bases left between them. The CDR3 runs 13 residues. The V gene's germline CDR1 is MNHNS and CDR2 SASEGT. The CDR3 DNA follows: TGTGCCAGCATCTTGGCGGGGAGAGAGACCCAGTACTTC. This encodes CASILAGRETQYF.

The CDR3 here is CASRLLAGAAYEQYF. In nucleotides, the CDR3 is TGCGCCAGCAGGTTACTAGCGGGGGCGGCGTACGAGCAGTACTTC. The chain carries TRBV5-1 and TRBJ2-7; 11 nucleotides line up with TRBD2. The CDR3 extends over 15 amino acids. V lost 5 bases and J lost 4; bases outside the gene matches: 8. Germline CDR1 and CDR2: SGHRS and YFSETQ. Variable domain in full (rest from reference TRBV5-1 and TRBJ2-7): KAGVTQTPRYLIKTRGQQVTLSCSPISGHRSVSWYQQTPGQGLQFLFEYFSETQRNKGNFPGRFSGRQFSNSRSEMNVSTLELGDSALYLCASRLLAGAAYEQYFGPGTRLTVT.

The CDR3 coding sequence is TGCGCCAGCAGCGCCCCGGGACAGAGAATGAACACTGAAGCTTTCTTT. It translates to CASSAPGQRMNTEAFF. The chain carries TRBV5-1 and TRBJ1-1; 7 bases match TRBD1. CDR3 length equals 16 residues. Unmatched junction bases numbered 9, after V lost 4 bases and J lost 0 bases. Germline assignment: CDR1 SGHRS and CDR2 YFSETQ.

The genes are TRBV7-9 and TRBJ1-4; 7 nucleotides align to TRBD1. Germline values: CDR1 SEHNR, CDR2 FQNEAQ (reference sequence). The CDR3 extends over 16 amino acids. The V gene end was trimmed by 4 bases and the J gene end by 4 bases; junction bases not matched to a gene: 9. The CDR3 region is CASSSAGDRLNEKLFF. The CDR3 bases are TGTGCCAGCAGCTCAGCCGGGGACAGACTTAATGAAAAACTGTTTTTT. The entire variable domain, with the rest obtained from reference TRBV7-9 and TRBJ1-4, is as follows: DTGVSQNPRHKITKRGQNVTFRCDPISEHNRLYWYRQTLGQGPEFLTYFQNEAQLEKSRLLSDRFSAERPKGSFSTLEIQRTEQGDSAMYLCASSSAGDRLNEKLFFGSGTQLSVL.

J is TRBJ2-5 and V is TRBV28; 7 bases agree with TRBD2. CDR1 and CDR2 (germline): MDHEN, SYDVKM. The CDR3 totals 14 residues. V lost 3 bases and J lost 4; bases outside the gene matches: 5. CDR3 sequence reads: CASSFTSVPETQYF. The DNA of the CDR3 is TGTGCCAGCAGTTTTACTAGCGTCCCAGAGACCCAGTACTTC.

The genes are TRBV5-1 and TRBJ2-3; 9 bases fit TRBD2. Per germline, CDR1 SGHRS and CDR2 YFSETQ. Trimming cost V 6 bases and J 6 bases; bases outside gene matches: 17. The CDR3 extends over 17 amino acids. The CDR3 reads CASIPGLAFVGGDTQYF. The CDR3 bases are TGCGCCAGCATCCCGGGACTAGCCTTTGTGGGAGGGGATACGCAGTATTTT.

V usage is TRBV29-1 and J usage is TRBJ2-1; tentative D call: TRBD1 (6 bases). CDR1 is SQVTM and CDR2 is ANQGSEA in the germline V gene. The CDR3 totals 14 residues. V lost 7 bases and J lost 6, with 19 bases in between. The CDR3: CSGQGSQGINEQFF. In nucleotides, the CDR3 is TGCAGCGGCCAGGGTTCTCAGGGGATCAATGAGCAGTTCTTC.

CDR3 region: CASSTRDRANYGYTF. CDR3 DNA: TGTGCCAGCAGCACACGGGACAGAGCTAACTATGGCTACACCTTC. The rearrangement links TRBV27 to TRBJ1-2, with 7 positions matching TRBD1. The CDR3 length is 15 residues. Germline CDR1 is MNHEY and CDR2 is SMNVEV (reference sequence). V shed 6 bases and J 0 bases; nucleotides not matched to a gene: 7.

The V and J genes are TRBV7-9 and TRBJ2-2; 7 nucleotides match TRBD2. The CDR3 contains 15 residues. From germline, CDR1 is SEHNR and CDR2 FQNEAQ (reference sequence). Losses at the gene ends were 2 bases for V and 3 bases for J; bases not matched to a gene: 3. The CDR3 DNA sequence: TGTGCCAGCAGCTTACTCGCGGGAGACACCGGGGAGCTGTTTTTT. Translating gives CASSLLAGDTGELFF.

The J gene is TRBJ2-3, the V gene TRBV5-1; no clear D. CDR1 and CDR2 from the germline V gene are SGHRS and YFSETQ. This CDR3 comprises 14 residues. Trimming took off 3 bases at V and 2 bases at J, with 10 bases between the two ends. Here the CDR3 reads CASSYRANTDTQYF. DNA for the CDR3: TGCGCCAGCAGCTACCGGGCGAACACAGATACGCAGTATTTT.

This clone was seen a single time. The V gene is TRBV7-3, the J gene TRBJ2-3; 8 bases are shared with TRBD2. The V gene's germline CDR1 is SGHTA and CDR2 FQGTGA. V lost 5 bases and J lost 4; bases outside the gene matches: 5. This CDR3 is built from 14 residues. CDR3 DNA sequence: TGTGCCAGCAGCCCCTCGACTAGCGCAGATACGCAGTATTTT. Amino acid sequence: CASSPSTSADTQYF.